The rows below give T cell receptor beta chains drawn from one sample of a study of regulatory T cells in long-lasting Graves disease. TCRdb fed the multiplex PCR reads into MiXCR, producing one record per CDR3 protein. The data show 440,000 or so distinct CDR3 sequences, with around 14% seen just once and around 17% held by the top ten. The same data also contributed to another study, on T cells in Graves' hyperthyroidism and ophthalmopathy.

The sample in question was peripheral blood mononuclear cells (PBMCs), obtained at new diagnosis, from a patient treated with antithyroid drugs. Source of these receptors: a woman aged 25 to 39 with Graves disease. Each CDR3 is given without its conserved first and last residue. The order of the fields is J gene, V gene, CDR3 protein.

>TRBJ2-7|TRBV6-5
ASSYDGRGFWYEQY
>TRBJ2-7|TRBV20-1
SATIFRDRATGEQY
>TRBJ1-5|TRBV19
ASSMTGATTVEPQH
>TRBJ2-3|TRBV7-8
ASSSIRLATQY
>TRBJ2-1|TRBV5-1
ASRSHRDYNEQF
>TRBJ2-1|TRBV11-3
ASSPGAIYNEQF
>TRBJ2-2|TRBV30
AWGDSTGELF
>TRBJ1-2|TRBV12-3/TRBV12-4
ASSFRPSGDT
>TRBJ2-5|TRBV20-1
SASPLREGQETQY
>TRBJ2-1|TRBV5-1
ASSLDGVANEQF
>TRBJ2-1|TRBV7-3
ASSEGDWGYNEQF
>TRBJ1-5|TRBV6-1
ASRVQDRGSNQPQH
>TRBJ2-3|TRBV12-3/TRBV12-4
ASRILAGTDTQY
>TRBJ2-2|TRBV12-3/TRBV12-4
ASSLAGNTGELF
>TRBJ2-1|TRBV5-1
ASTMGTAANNEQF
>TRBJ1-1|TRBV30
AWSGPVSVDTEAF
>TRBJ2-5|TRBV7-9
ASSLIAGQETQY
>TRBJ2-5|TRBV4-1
ASSPYYLGGETQY
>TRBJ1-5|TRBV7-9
ASSSGQGAGGNQPQH
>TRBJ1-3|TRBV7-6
ASSLARSPTRSGNTIY
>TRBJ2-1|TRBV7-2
ASSLRAGAFNEQF
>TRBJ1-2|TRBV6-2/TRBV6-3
ASSEQTGNYGYT
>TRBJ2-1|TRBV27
ASSRYSGTSYEQF
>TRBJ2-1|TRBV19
ASSMSGSSYNEQF
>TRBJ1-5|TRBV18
ASSDQGGPGQPQH
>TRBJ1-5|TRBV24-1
ATSVGQFSQPQH
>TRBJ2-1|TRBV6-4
ASSDSLGVNEQF
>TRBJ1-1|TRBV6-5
ASSSRTGVQMMNTEAF
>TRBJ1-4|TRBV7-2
ASSQGVWDEKLF
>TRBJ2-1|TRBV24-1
ATGERSGSSYNEQF
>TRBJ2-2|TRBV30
AWREGYGELF
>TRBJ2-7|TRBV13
ASSLRQGGRY
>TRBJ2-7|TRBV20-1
SASGQAHSYEQY
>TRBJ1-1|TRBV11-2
ASSTPRQINTEAF
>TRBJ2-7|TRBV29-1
SARTETYEQY
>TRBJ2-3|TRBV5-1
ASSLRQTGRTDTQY
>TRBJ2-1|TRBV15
ATSREMGLAAGGSYNEQF
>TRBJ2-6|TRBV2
ASRDGANVLT
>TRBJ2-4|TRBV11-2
ASSPPERRSIQY
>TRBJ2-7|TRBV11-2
ASSKTGQEQY
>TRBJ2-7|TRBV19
ASSIGQGSHEQY
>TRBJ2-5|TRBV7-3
ASSPLGGPGETQY
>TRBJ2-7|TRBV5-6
ASSRRGDLSYEQY
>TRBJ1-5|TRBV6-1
ASSEVTGDVQPQH
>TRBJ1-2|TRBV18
ASSPRNQGRDGYT
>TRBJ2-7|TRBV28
ASRPGTPSYEQY
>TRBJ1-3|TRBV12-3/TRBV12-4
ASSLGGGDGSGNTIY
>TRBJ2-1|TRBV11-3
ASSLPTSTDWGEQF
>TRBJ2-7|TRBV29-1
SVAPSRAYEQY
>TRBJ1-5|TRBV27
ASSLTAPHSNQPQH
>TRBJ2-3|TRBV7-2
ASSLEGQRRDTQY
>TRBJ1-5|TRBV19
ASNSGTASNQPQH
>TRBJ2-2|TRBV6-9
ASSFLAGEELF
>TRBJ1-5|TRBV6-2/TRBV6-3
ASSEALGGVTSNQPQH